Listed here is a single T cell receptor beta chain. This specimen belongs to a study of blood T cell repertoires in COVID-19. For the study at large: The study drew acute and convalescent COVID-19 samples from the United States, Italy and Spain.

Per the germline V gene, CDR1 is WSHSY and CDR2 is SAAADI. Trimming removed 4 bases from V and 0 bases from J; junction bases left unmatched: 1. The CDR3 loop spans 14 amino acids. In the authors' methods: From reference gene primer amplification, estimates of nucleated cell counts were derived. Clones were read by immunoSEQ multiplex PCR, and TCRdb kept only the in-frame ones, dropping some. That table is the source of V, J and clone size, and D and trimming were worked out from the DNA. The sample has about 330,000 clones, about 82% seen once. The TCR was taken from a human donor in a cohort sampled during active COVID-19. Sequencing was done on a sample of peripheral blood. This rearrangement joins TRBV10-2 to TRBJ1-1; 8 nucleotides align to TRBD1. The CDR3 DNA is TGCGCCAGCAGTGCAGGGGGCCTGAACACTGAAGCTTTCTTT. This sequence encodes CASSAGGLNTEAFF.